This T cell receptor beta chain was sequenced during a study of cytomegalovirus exposure and HLA in healthy donors (dated by TCRdb to about 2017). At the level of the whole study: In an earlier analysis of some 610 of the donors, 276 Gb of sequence data and 90 million to 120 million unique TCR beta sequences from about 179 million T cells were reported. An early release that covered about 600 HLA-typed donors contained about 300 gigabases of sequencing data and around 80 million unique TCR sequences. Of the roughly 400 genotyped donors, 70% to 90% were placed in the genetic ancestry cluster associated with self-reported Caucasian donors. The aim of the study was to test whether cataloging public T cell receptors could identify signatures of past pathogen exposure. Using immunosequencing, the study profiled T cell repertoires from some 670 subjects and related those repertoires to cytomegalovirus serostatus. In addition to the first cohort of 500 to 850 subjects, a separate validation cohort of some 120 different subjects was used. To predict cytomegalovirus infection status, the study brought together high-throughput TCR immunosequencing, statistical association of individual TCRs with disease status, and machine learning. In a later analysis, previously published TCR beta repertoires from about 670 donors were re-analyzed and high-resolution HLA genotyping was added so that TCR occurrence patterns could be studied. Rather than using new phenotypic data, the later analysis identified candidate immune exposures from TCR beta sequences and from how often those sequences occurred across donors. To decide whether each TCR beta V gene segment behaved as functional or pseudogenic, an earlier analysis of fewer than 750 of the donors relied on high-throughput TCR beta sequencing. Donor age, sex, ethnicity and CMV serostatus were compiled alongside the repertoire data. A later genetic analysis took genome-wide SNP genotypes for about 65% of the 666 donors and used that subset as a discovery cohort. Every repertoire in the discovery cohort had been generated on one and the same sequencing platform. HLA typing covered class I and class II loci at four-digit resolution. The number of donors typed differed by locus, with 629-630 for A, B, C, DRB1 and DQB1, around 520 for DQA1, under 610 for DPA1, and 472 for DPB1. A few DR-DQ haplotypes were treated as single units for association and clustering because of strong linkage in the cohort. Among some 410 genotyped donors of the cohort, an average of roughly 230,000 unique TCR beta nucleotide sequences was sequenced per donor, of which about 18% were non-productive. What the study reported, not specific to this receptor: An earlier analysis of approximately 570 of the donors showed that most TCR beta V segments appeared in productive rearrangements either about 90% or about 30% of the time, which broadly matched IMGT annotations. HLA typing was unavailable for some donors at each locus, so association tests used only the typed subset. In vitro tests confirmed that a few of the cytomegalovirus-associated TCR beta chains recognize cytomegalovirus antigens. Most TCR sequences were observed very rarely across donors, whereas some public TCRs were present in many individuals. According to the authors, the approach could potentially be generalized to other disease states and immunological phenotypes. According to a later genetic analysis, donors in an Asian-associated ancestry cluster had fewer N-insertions in productive TCRs than the roughly 700-donor mean. A later analysis found that HLA-associated TCR beta chains were more clonally expanded and had lower generation probabilities than equally common non-associated chains. The cohort was sequenced for TCR beta chains only, and without alpha or paired-chain data the features that could be detected were limited. The 87-base-pair reads could not distinguish some IMGT-functional V segments, including TRBV6-2 and TRBV6-3, so those segments were excluded. For the cohort, immune exposure information was limited to CMV serostatus. The presence/absence analyses assumed that sequencing depth was roughly uniform across donors, and that assumption may not be true. In the study, approximately 160 TCR beta chains were listed as associated with cytomegalovirus. In a later analysis, more than 15,000 TCR beta sequences were associated with specific HLA alleles at a false discovery rate of 0.05. A further reported finding was that TCR beta sequences accurately predicted the HLA-A and HLA-B alleles for most subjects in the first cohort. According to a later analysis, TCR association rates differed among HLA loci, with DRB1 alleles showing the most associated TCRs and HLA-C alleles showing the fewest. Linkage disequilibrium might explain the correlated functional status among segregating V segments, but an unknown experimental factor could not be ruled out. Because counts were too low, roughly 16 rarely observed V segments, including chromosome 9 orphons, were left out of the earlier analysis of some 600 of the donors. Most CMV-associated TCR beta chains appeared to be HLA-restricted in a later analysis, and the HLA associations seemed to be driven largely by CMV exposure. A later genetic analysis associated a missense DCLRE1C variant with V-gene and J-gene trimming of TCR beta chains, and an independent cohort replicated the association. A cluster of highly shared sequence variants was judged likely to represent a technical artifact of the sequencing pipeline. Assigning TCR associations to individual alleles was difficult when HLA alleles, especially DR and DQ, strongly co-occurred. Several of the top co-occurrence clusters appeared to be linked to parvovirus B19, influenza, CMV and Epstein-Barr virus, according to a later analysis. The classifier was reported to diagnose cytomegalovirus status with high specificity and sensitivity in both the original and validation cohorts.

The protocol used for the library was the immunoSEQ multiplex PCR assay. For the multiplex PCR, a mixture combining 60 forward primers for TCR Vbeta segments and 13 reverse primers for TCR Jbeta segments was used. The CDR3 region of rearranged TCR beta genes was amplified from genomic DNA by a multiplex PCR assay. The amplified TCR beta libraries were sequenced on the Illumina HiSeq System as 87-base-pair reads. The study's own analysis went as follows. A later analysis tallied roughly 76 million unique TCR beta chains across the 640 or so repertoires, and approximately 12 million of those chains were shared by two or more donors. Raw reads were error-corrected and collapsed into unique sequences by a nearest-neighbor algorithm in which closely related sequences were merged to remove PCR and sequencing errors. To assign V, D and J gene segments, CDR3 sequences were aligned to IMGT reference sequences. For a sequence to be retained, a match of at least six nucleotides to both a V gene segment and a J gene segment was required. Rearrangements were classified as productive when the CDR3 lacked stop codons and remained in frame with V and J, and all other rearrangements were classified as non-productive. CDR3 was defined according to IMGT convention as the region running from the second conserved V-encoded cysteine to the conserved J-encoded phenylalanine. In an earlier analysis of more than 550 of the donors, sequences lacking an unambiguous match to a single V gene segment were excluded. An earlier analysis of fewer than 750 of the donors classified V segments as functional when productive rearrangements were above 56.7% and as segregating when the standard deviation between donors was above 5%. To diagnose cytomegalovirus status from the catalog of TCR beta chain sequences, a statistical classification framework was built. In a later analysis, TCR nucleotide sequences were compared against IMGT/GENE-DB human TR gene sequences so that V and J genes could be assigned. The TCRdist pipeline was used in a later analysis to assign CDR3 sequences and most-parsimonious VDJ recombination scenarios. In a later analysis, each TCR beta chain was defined by its CDR3 amino acid sequence together with its V-gene family, and reads lacking a unique V-gene family were excluded. To address suspected cross-contamination and a sequencing artifact, a later analysis removed roughly 580 highly shared, low-generation-probability nucleotide sequences. For each public chain, a later analysis derived a clonal expansion index from normalized ranks of inferred template counts within each repertoire. In a later analysis, generation probabilities were computed with a VDJ recombination model fitted to out-of-frame rearrangements, and the resulting probabilities were checked against IGoR. Hypergeometric tests were used in a later analysis to score TCR-TCR, TCR-HLA and TCR-CMV co-occurrence, with a repertoire-size bias correction applied to the TCR pairs. To estimate false discovery rates, a later analysis permuted the HLA or CMV assignments 20 times. In a later analysis, co-occurring TCRs were grouped with DBSCAN, and TCRdist sequence similarity was added when clustering was performed within HLA-allele-positive subsets. Co-occurrence clustering excluded repertoires with fewer than 30,000 or more than 120,000 public chains, plus five with anomalous nucleotide sharing. What TCRdb holds here is the immuneACCESS table cut down to in-frame rearrangements. Part of the clones is not present; checked against another copy, under half of the missing clones reflect an unresolved V gene, and the others are unexplained. V and J calls and clone size come straight from that table; D and trimming were deduced from the DNA. The sample's records list about 160,000 clones. The ten largest make up roughly 1.9% of the sample.

Reading the germline V gene (reference sequence) gives CDR1 SSHAT and CDR2 FNYEAQ. The CDR3 has 14 amino acids, counting the end cysteine and phenylalanine. The entry retains the CDR3 DNA only, 42 bases that are in frame from base 1. V was cut back by 1 base and J by 7 bases, leaving a gap of 11 bases between them. The cohort comprised 710 or so healthy bone marrow donors. At the time of sampling, all cohort members were nominally healthy, though unrecorded immune exposures were likely present. The donor tested CMV seronegative and was one of the 352 seronegative cohort members. Each donor provided a peripheral blood sample, and peripheral blood mononuclear cells were used for TCR beta sequencing. The Qiagen DNeasy Blood Extraction Kit was used to extract genomic DNA from the blood cell samples. Of note for this clone: The antigen it binds to is not known.

The rearrangement joined TRBV7-7 to TRBJ1-5, and the D gene may be TRBD1, 5 bases matching. The sequenced sample was PBMCs. This sequence was found in a man aged 30-40 years in good health and CMV-seronegative. CDR3 protein: CASSLEGRVQPQHF. The nucleotide sequence reads TGTGCCAGCAGCTTAGAGGGGAGGGTACAGCCCCAGCATTTT.